Listed below are T cell receptor beta chains from one sample, sequenced in a study of T cell responses to AZD1222 COVID-19 vaccine. Libraries were prepared by immunoSEQ multiplex PCR; TCRdb keeps only in-frame clonotypes and omits some of them. This table holds about 120,000 clones, 85% to 90% found once. This material consisted of peripheral blood, taken on day 0 of AZD1222 vaccination. The receptor source for this set is an adult in good health. Both conserved end residues are part of each CDR3. D genes are given only for firm matches. Size tells how often a clone was seen (once, few, many) or the class of an expanded clone, and some rows leave it out.

abundance	d_gene	j_gene	v_gene	CDR3nt	CDR3aa
.	TRBD1	TRBJ1-2	TRBV6-5	TGTGTTACGGGACAGAACTATGGCTACACCTTC	CVTGQNYGYTF
.	TRBD2	TRBJ2-7	TRBV5-8	TGTGCCAGCAGCCCCGAGATGGGTGTCAGACTAGCGGAGCAGTACTTC	CASSPEMGVRLAEQYF
.	.	TRBJ2-4	TRBV6-5	TGTGCCAGCAGTTACATGAGGACAGAGGAAAACATTCAGTACTTC	CASSYMRTEENIQYF
.	.	TRBJ1-1	TRBV6-4	TGTGCCAGCAGCCAATGGGGAGGGGGGACTGAAGCTTTCTTT	CASSQWGGGTEAFF
.	.	TRBJ1-5	TRBV19	TGTGCCAGTAAGTTGGATTATAGCAATCAGCCCCAGCATTTT	CASKLDYSNQPQHF
.	TRBD2	TRBJ2-1	TRBV7-2	TGTGCCAGCAGCTCCGCTAGCGGGCATGGCAATGAGCAGTTCTTC	CASSSASGHGNEQFF
.	.	TRBJ1-5	TRBV30	TGTGCCTGGAGTGTGGGTAGGGGGGCGCCCCAGCATTTT	CAWSVGRGAPQHF
.	.	TRBJ2-5	TRBV6-5	TGTGCCAGCAAATCGGACATGACTGAGACCCAGTACTTC	CASKSDMTETQYF
.	.	TRBJ1-1	TRBV5-4	TGTGCCAGCAGCCCGGACAGCATGAACACTGAAGCTTTCTTT	CASSPDSMNTEAFF
.	TRBD1	TRBJ1-4	TRBV5-4	TGTGCCAGCAGCTTACCGGGACAGGGCTACGAAAAACTGTTTTTT	CASSLPGQGYEKLFF
.	.	TRBJ2-5	TRBV2	TGTGCCAGCAGAAAAAAGCGGGACACTGAAGAGACCCAGTACTTC	CASRKKRDTEETQYF
.	.	TRBJ1-1	TRBV6-6	TGTGCCAGCAGTTACAGCCGTGAAGCTTTCTTT	CASSYSREAFF
.	TRBD1	TRBJ2-5	TRBV24-1	TGTGCCACCAGTGATGCCGGGACAGGGAAAGAGACCCAGTACTTC	CATSDAGTGKETQYF
once	TRBD1	TRBJ2-2	TRBV11-3	TGTGCCAGCAGCTTGGACAGGGGGAACACCGGGGAGCTGTTTTTT	CASSLDRGNTGELFF
.	.	TRBJ1-2	TRBV7-2	TGTGCCAGCAGCTTAGCAACGGATTATGGCTACACCTTC	CASSLATDYGYTF
.	.	TRBJ2-5	TRBV6-2/TRBV6-3	TGTGCCAGCAGTTTTTGGGAGACCCAGTACTTC	CASSFWETQYF
.	.	TRBJ1-6	TRBV27	TGTGCCAGCGGGGCCTCAAGCTCCTATAATTCACCCCTCCACTTT	CASGASSSYNSPLHF
.	.	TRBJ1-1	TRBV6-5	TGTGCCAGCACCCACGGGGACTTTAACACTGAAGCTTTCTTT	CASTHGDFNTEAFF
.	TRBD1	TRBJ2-1	TRBV4-2	TGTGCCAGCAGCGCGACCGGGACAGGCTCCTACAATGAGCAGTTCTTC	CASSATGTGSYNEQFF
.	.	TRBJ1-3	TRBV4-1	TGCGCCAGCAGCCAAGATTATACCAGGAACACCATATATTTT	CASSQDYTRNTIYF
few	.	TRBJ2-7	TRBV11-1	TGTGCCAGCAGCCCAGGGAGCTCCTACGAGCAGTACTTC	CASSPGSSYEQYF
.	TRBD1	TRBJ2-3	TRBV7-8	TGTGCCAGCAGCCGTGGACAGGGAAGCACAGATACGCAGTATTTT	CASSRGQGSTDTQYF
.	.	TRBJ2-5	TRBV6-2/TRBV6-3	TGTGCCAGCAGTTCCACGCCCCCGGGACAAAGAAGAGAGGCCCAGTACTTC	CASSSTPPGQRREAQYF
.	TRBD2	TRBJ2-3	TRBV4-2	TGTGCCAGCAGCCTGGGGACTAGCGGTAGCACAGATACGCAGTATTTT	CASSLGTSGSTDTQYF
once	TRBD2	TRBJ2-7	TRBV7-9	TGTGCCAGCGCAAAAGCGGGAGGGTACGAGCAGTACTTC	CASAKAGGYEQYF
.	.	TRBJ1-2	TRBV28	TGTGCCAGCAGTGTCAGGGGAAGCTACACCTTC	CASSVRGSYTF
.	.	TRBJ1-1	TRBV2	TGTGCCAGCAGTCCTTCCCTTTCCTCGATGAACACTGAAGCTTTCTTT	CASSPSLSSMNTEAFF
.	.	TRBJ2-3	TRBV2	TGTGCCAGCAGATCTCAGGTCTATACGCAGTATTTT	CASRSQVYTQYF
.	.	TRBJ1-1	TRBV20-1	TGCAGTGCTATAGTGAACACTGAAGCTTTCTTT	CSAIVNTEAFF
.	TRBD2	TRBJ2-3	TRBV19	TGTGCCAGTAGTATGCGGGGGATACTAGCGGGAGGGCCCGGGCTTACGCAGTATTTT	CASSMRGILAGGPGLTQYF
.	.	TRBJ2-6	TRBV3-1/TRBV3-2	TGTGCCAGCAGCCCCCGACCAACCTCTGGGGCCAACGTCCTGACTTTC	CASSPRPTSGANVLTF
.	.	TRBJ2-1	TRBV9	TGTGCCAGCAGCGTAGCTGGGGGAACCTCGTACAATGAGCAGTTCTTC	CASSVAGGTSYNEQFF
.	.	TRBJ2-2	TRBV5-6	TGTGCCAGCAGCCTGGTAGGGACGAACACCGGGGAGCTGTTTTTT	CASSLVGTNTGELFF